The rows below give T cell receptor beta chains drawn from one sample of a study of blood T cell repertoires in COVID-19. Sequenced by immunoSEQ multiplex PCR; TCRdb stores in-frame clones only, minus some. The sample contains about 74,000 clones, around 88% of which appear only once. Material: peripheral blood. The receptors here all came from a woman older than 75 with acute or convalescent COVID-19. Each CDR3 is given with its conserved first and last residue.

v_call: TRBV19
cdr3_aa: CASSMKGLAGASSYEQYF

v_call: TRBV6-5
cdr3_aa: CASTRDRVITGELFF

v_call: TRBV29-1
cdr3_aa: CSVEQGHRVYNEQFF

v_call: TRBV5-1
cdr3_aa: CASSLSPDRGDGYTF

v_call: TRBV18
cdr3_aa: CASSPLAATDTQYF

v_call: TRBV7-3
cdr3_aa: CASSPGGIDTQYF

v_call: TRBV6-5
cdr3_aa: CASSNRQRTEAFF

v_call: TRBV7-2
cdr3_aa: CASSLESTGASNQPQHF

v_call: TRBV24-1
cdr3_aa: CATSQQGNEQFF

v_call: TRBV7-9
cdr3_aa: CASSLAATDTQYF

v_call: TRBV6-1
cdr3_aa: CASSEPRRASGSGETQYF

v_call: TRBV19
cdr3_aa: CASLGQGANGNQPQHF

v_call: TRBV11-2
cdr3_aa: CASSLVGGAMETQYF

v_call: TRBV7-9
cdr3_aa: CASRPGLAGDEQYF

v_call: TRBV5-1
cdr3_aa: CASSLPNRDRVAGNTIYF

v_call: TRBV5-8
cdr3_aa: CASSLTTGLAGGYTGELFF

v_call: TRBV6-4
cdr3_aa: CASSDTGGEKLFF

v_call: TRBV15
cdr3_aa: CATSPGDLSYEQYF

v_call: TRBV19
cdr3_aa: CASTRAGGNYGYTF

v_call: TRBV24-1
cdr3_aa: CATSVGLNYGYTF

v_call: TRBV3-1/TRBV3-2
cdr3_aa: CASSRTAGSSYNEQFF

v_call: TRBV29-1
cdr3_aa: CSVALGQSYEQYF

v_call: TRBV2
cdr3_aa: CASSDMGYQPQHF

v_call: TRBV6-6
cdr3_aa: CASTTGGADTEAFF

v_call: TRBV30
cdr3_aa: CAWSRQANLEQFF

v_call: TRBV30
cdr3_aa: CAWSPRGHQPGNTIYF

v_call: TRBV30
cdr3_aa: CAWSRAGSSTDTQYF

v_call: TRBV5-1
cdr3_aa: CASSLGREETQYF

v_call: TRBV27
cdr3_aa: CASREDMNTEAFF

v_call: TRBV5-5
cdr3_aa: CASSLHGESGGYTF

v_call: TRBV28
cdr3_aa: CASSPGGAGNTIYF

v_call: TRBV7-6
cdr3_aa: CASSGRGYEQYF

v_call: TRBV7-6
cdr3_aa: CASSLTQGSRKLFF

v_call: TRBV5-6
cdr3_aa: CASSLRTGFGNTIYF

v_call: TRBV18
cdr3_aa: CASSPGSRGGVGSNQPQHF

v_call: TRBV2
cdr3_aa: CASSSDRRDTEAFF

v_call: TRBV19
cdr3_aa: CASSLEASTDTQYF

v_call: TRBV9
cdr3_aa: CASSLQGGTGLDTQYF

v_call: TRBV19
cdr3_aa: CASSPQGGTGDQPQHF

v_call: TRBV7-2
cdr3_aa: CASSWRYYEQYF

v_call: TRBV7-3
cdr3_aa: CASSYDRVGTEAFF

v_call: TRBV5-1
cdr3_aa: CASSYAGTGSGNEQFF

v_call: TRBV9
cdr3_aa: CASSSNLDTQYF

v_call: TRBV5-1
cdr3_aa: CASTRDRGSAPLHF

v_call: TRBV7-6
cdr3_aa: CASSRTGGSEAFF

v_call: TRBV24-1
cdr3_aa: CATSDATSGGGNEQFF

v_call: TRBV27
cdr3_aa: CASSLGPDGNTIYF

v_call: TRBV7-2
cdr3_aa: CASSLGRAGLEQYF